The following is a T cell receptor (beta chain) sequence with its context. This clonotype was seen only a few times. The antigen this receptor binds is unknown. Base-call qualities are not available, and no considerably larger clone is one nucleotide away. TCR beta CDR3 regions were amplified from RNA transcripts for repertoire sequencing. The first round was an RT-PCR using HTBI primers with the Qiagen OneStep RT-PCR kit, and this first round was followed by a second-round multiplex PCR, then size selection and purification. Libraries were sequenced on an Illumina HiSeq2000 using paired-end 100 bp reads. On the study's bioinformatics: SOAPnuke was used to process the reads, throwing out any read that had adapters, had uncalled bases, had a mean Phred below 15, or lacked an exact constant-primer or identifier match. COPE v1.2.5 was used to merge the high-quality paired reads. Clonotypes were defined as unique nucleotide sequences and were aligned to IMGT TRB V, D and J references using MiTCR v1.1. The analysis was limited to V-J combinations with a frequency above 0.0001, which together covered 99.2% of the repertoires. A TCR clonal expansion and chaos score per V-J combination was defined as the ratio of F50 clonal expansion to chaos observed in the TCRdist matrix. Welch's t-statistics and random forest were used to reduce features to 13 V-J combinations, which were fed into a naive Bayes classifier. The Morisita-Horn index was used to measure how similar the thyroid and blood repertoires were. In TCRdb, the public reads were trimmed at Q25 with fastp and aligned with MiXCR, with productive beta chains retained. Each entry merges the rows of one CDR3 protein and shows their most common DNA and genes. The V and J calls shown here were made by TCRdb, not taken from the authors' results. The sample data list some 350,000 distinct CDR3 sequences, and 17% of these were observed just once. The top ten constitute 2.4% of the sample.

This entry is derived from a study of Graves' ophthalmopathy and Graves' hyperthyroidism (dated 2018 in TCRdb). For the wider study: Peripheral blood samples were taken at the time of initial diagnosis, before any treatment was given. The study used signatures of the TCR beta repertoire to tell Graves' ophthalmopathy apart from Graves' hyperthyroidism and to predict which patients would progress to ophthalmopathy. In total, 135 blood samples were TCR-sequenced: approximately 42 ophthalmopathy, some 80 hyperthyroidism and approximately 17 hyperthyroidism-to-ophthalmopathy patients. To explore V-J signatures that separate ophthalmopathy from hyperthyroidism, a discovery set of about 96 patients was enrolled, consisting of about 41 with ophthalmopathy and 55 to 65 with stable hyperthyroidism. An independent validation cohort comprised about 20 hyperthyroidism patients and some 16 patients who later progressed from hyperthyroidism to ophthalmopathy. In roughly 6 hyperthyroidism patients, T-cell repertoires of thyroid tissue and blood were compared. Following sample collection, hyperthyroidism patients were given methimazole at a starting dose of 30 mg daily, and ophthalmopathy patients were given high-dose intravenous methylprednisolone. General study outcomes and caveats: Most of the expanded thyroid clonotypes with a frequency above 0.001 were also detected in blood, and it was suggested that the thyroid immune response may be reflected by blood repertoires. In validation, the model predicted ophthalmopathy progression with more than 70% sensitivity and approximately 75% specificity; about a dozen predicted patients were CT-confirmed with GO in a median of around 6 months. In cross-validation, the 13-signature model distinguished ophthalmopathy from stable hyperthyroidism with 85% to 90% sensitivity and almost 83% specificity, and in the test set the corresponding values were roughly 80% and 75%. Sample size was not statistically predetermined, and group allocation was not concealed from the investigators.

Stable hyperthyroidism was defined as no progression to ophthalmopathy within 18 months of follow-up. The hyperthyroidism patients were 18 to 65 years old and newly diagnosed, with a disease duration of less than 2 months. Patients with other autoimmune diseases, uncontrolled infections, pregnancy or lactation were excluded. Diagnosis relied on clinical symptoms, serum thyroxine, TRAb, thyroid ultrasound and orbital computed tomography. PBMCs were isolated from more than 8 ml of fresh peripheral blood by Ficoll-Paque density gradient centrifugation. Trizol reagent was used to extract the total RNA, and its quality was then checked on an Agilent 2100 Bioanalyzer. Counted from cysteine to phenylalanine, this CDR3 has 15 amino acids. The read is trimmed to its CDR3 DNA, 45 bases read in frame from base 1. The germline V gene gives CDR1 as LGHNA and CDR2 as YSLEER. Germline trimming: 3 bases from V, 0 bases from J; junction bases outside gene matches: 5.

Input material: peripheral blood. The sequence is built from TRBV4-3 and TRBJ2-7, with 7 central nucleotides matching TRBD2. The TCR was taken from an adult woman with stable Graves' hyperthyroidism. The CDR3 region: CASSQTAGSSYEQYF. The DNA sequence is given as TGCGCCAGCAGCCAGACAGCGGGAAGCTCCTACGAGCAGTACTTC.